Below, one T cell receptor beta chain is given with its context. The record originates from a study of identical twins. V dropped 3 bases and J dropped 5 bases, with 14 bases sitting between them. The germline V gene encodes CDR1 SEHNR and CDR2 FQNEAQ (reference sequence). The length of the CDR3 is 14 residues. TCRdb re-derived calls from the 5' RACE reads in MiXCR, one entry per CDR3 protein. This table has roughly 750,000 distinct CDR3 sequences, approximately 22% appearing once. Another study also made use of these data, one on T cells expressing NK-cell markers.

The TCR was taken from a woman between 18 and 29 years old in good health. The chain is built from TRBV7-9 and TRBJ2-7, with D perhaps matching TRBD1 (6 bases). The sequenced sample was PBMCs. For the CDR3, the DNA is TGTGCCAGCAGCTTCGGTAGGGGGATACACGAGCAGTACTTC. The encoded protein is CASSFGRGIHEQYF.